The clone carrying this T cell receptor (beta chain) was counted ten times or more. No antigen is known for it. These data are taken from a study of identical twins. Points from the study as a whole: Within twin pairs, the out-of-frame alpha sequences they shared showed excess low generation probability.

Each CDR3 protein gets one entry after TCRdb re-called the 5' RACE reads with MiXCR. Among about 220,000 distinct CDR3 sequences, around 10% were seen once, and the ten largest hold just over 5%. Germline V lookup: CDR1 DFQATT, CDR2 SNEGSKA (reference sequence). The V segment lost 7 bases and the J segment 6 bases; nucleotides outside the gene matches: 10. This CDR3 has 13 amino acids. Specimen: memory (CD45RO+) T cells sorted from blood. The chain combines TRBV20-1 with TRBJ1-2, with TRBD1 matching 8 bases. This TCR derives from a woman aged 18-35 years in good health. CDR3 region: CSVPVTTGDGYTF. In DNA form, the CDR3 reads TGCAGTGTCCCCGTAACGACAGGGGATGGCTACACCTTC.